This T cell receptor (beta chain) originates from a study of T cells in Graves' hyperthyroidism and ophthalmopathy. The CDR3 covers 13 residues. CDR1 is MGHRA and CDR2 is YSYEKL in the germline V gene. V lost 2 bases and J lost 9, with 11 bases in between. Using RNA transcripts as the source, TCR beta CDR3 regions were amplified. Carried out on the TCR CDR3, a first-round RT-PCR used the HTBI primer set. A single record per CDR3 protein comes from TCRdb applying MiXCR to the multiplex PCR reads. The table shows some 690,000 distinct CDR3 sequences, with around 15% occurring only once. Sequenced material: blood. The chain recombines TRBV4-1 with TRBJ2-1; no clear D gene. The sequence came from a man aged 45-60 years with Graves' hyperthyroidism. The CDR3 bases are TGCGCCAGCAGCCAAACACCTGGGATTGAGCAGTTCTTC. Encoded protein: CASSQTPGIEQFF.